The sequence of this TCR beta chain was determined in a study of shared clonotypes between healthy human individuals. TCRdb's table, derived via immunoSEQ multiplex PCR, lists solely in-frame clones and lacks some. The repertoire holds some 680,000 clones, with roughly 72% as singletons. All donors were Caucasian adults living in Nashville, Tennessee. A note on this clone: Its matching antigen is unknown.

CDR3 length: 14 amino acids. Trimming left V 2 bases short and J 5 bases short, with 11 bases between. Germline V gives CDR1 SGDLS, CDR2 YYNGEE. Findings and limits, study-wide: At large depth, rarefaction still showed sorted-subset sequencing to be incomplete.

The origin of this receptor is a woman aged 25 to 39 in good health. The sample was memory CD4+ T cells sorted from blood. The subset: CD45RA-negative fraction. The J gene is TRBJ2-1, the V gene TRBV9; D might be TRBD1 (6 bases). CDR3: CASSVGTNNNEQFF. CDR3 DNA: TGTGCCAGCAGCGTCGGGACAAATAACAATGAGCAGTTCTTC.